A single sample gave rise to the 23 T cell receptor beta chains below, sequenced in a study of Graves' ophthalmopathy and Graves' hyperthyroidism. For repertoire sequencing, the TCR beta CDR3 regions were amplified from RNA transcripts. A first-round RT-PCR used HTBI primers, followed by a second-round multiplex PCR. TCRdb analysed the multiplex PCR reads with MiXCR anew, one entry per CDR3 protein. The data contain 650,000 to 800,000 distinct CDR3 sequences, roughly 39% of them singletons. The sequenced sample was peripheral blood. These receptor sequences come from an adult man with Graves' ophthalmopathy.

This clonotype was observed many times. The chain uses TRBV7-8 and TRBJ1-1; D is unclear. The germline V gene has CDR1 SGHVS and CDR2 FQNEAQ. This CDR3 has 14 residues. The germline V and J ends were trimmed by 3 bases and 6 bases, with 14 bases remaining between them. Here the CDR3 reads CASSFTEGMAEAFF. The CDR3 DNA reads TGTGCCAGCAGCTTTACAGAGGGAATGGCTGAAGCTTTCTTT.

The chain employs TRBV24-1 and TRBJ2-5; TRBD2 matches 9 bases. CDR1 and CDR2 from the germline V gene are KGHDR and SFDVKD. This CDR3 has 15 amino acids. V trimming: 3 bases; J trimming: 5 bases; junction bases outside the gene matches: 6. CDR3 loop: CATSDPLAGTETQYF. Written as DNA, the CDR3 is TGTGCCACCAGTGATCCCCTAGCGGGGACGGAGACCCAGTACTTC.

This clonotype was seen ten or more times. This rearrangement joins TRBV25-1 to TRBJ1-6, with D tentatively TRBD1 (5 bases). Germline assignment: CDR1 MGHDK and CDR2 SYGVNS. The V gene lost 3 bases and the J gene lost 5 bases, with 14 bases spanning the gap. The CDR3 loop spans 16 amino acids. The CDR3 DNA sequence: TGTGCCAGCAGTGACACAGGCCGGGGGGATAATTCACCCCTCCACTTT. Its protein is CASSDTGRGDNSPLHF.

For this clonotype: A much more abundant neighbour one base away suggests this may be a read error. The J gene is TRBJ2-7, the V gene TRBV5-1, with a tentative D call TRBD1 (7 bases). The CDR3 has 14 residues. Per germline, CDR1 SGHRS and CDR2 YFSETQ. This CDR3 is CASSAGQRPYEQYF. In DNA form, the CDR3 reads TGTGCCAGCAGCGCGGGACAGCGTCCCTACGAGCAGTACTTC. Together with reference TRBV5-1 and TRBJ2-7, the CDR3 gives the full variable domain: KAGVTQTPRYLIKTRGQQVTLSCSPISGHRSVSWYQQTPGQGLQFLFEYFSETQRNKGNFPGRFSGRQFSNSRSEMNVSTLELGDSALYLCASSAGQRPYEQYFGPGTRLTVT.

This clonotype was counted a few times. The chain has TRBV6-6 and TRBJ1-6; 9 bases line up with TRBD1. CDR3 length: 16 residues. The V and J ends lost 2 bases and 11 bases, in that order; junction bases with no gene match: 10. Germline values: CDR1 MNHNY, CDR2 SVGAGI (reference sequence). This chain's CDR3 is CASSYDRDRVSTPLHF. The CDR3 DNA reads as TGTGCCAGCAGTTACGACAGGGACAGGGTCAGTACACCCCTCCACTTT.

This clonotype was seen ten or more times. The chain carries TRBV10-3 and TRBJ2-6, with 10 positions matching TRBD2. CDR1 and CDR2 from the germline V gene are ENHRY and SYGVKD. The CDR3 is 18 amino acids. V was clipped by 4 bases and J by 0 bases; unmatched bases: 6. CDR3 DNA: TGTGCCATCAGTGCTCTAGCGGGAGAGTTCTCTGGGGCCAACGTCCTGACTTTC. It specifies CAISALAGEFSGANVLTF.

This clonotype occurred many times. The rearrangement links TRBV29-1 to TRBJ1-1; 10 bases agree with TRBD1. Germline assignment: CDR1 SQVTM and CDR2 ANQGSEA. Unmatched junction bases numbered 14, after V lost 6 bases and J lost 4 bases. This CDR3 region has 16 residues. DNA of the CDR3: TGCAGCGTCGCAGCCCGGGACAGGGGCATTGGCACTGAAGCTTTCTTT. Translating it yields CSVAARDRGIGTEAFF.

Only a few counts were recorded for this clonotype. The chain joins TRBV7-9 to TRBJ1-4; TRBD1 might be the D (5 bases). Between the trimmed V and J ends, which lost 5 bases and 5 bases, there was a span of 18 bases. The CDR3 sequence is 16 residues long. The germline V gene encodes CDR1 SEHNR and CDR2 FQNEAQ (reference sequence). This chain's CDR3 is CASSQQPGPRNEKLFF. CDR3 nucleotides: TGTGCCAGCAGCCAGCAACCGGGACCGAGGAATGAAAAACTGTTTTTT.

This clonotype was picked up a small number of times. The chain employs TRBV13 and TRBJ1-2; 9 bases agree with TRBD1. This CDR3 region has 14 residues. With V trimmed by 6 bases and J by 4 bases, 6 bases remained unmatched. Germline values: CDR1 PRHDT, CDR2 FYEKMQ (reference sequence). The CDR3 nucleotides read TGTGCCAGCAGTCCAACGGACAGGGGCTATGGCTACACCTTC. This encodes CASSPTDRGYGYTF.

The count of this clonotype is one. This may arise from a read error, as a much more abundant clone is one base away. The V call is TRBV10-3, the J call TRBJ2-3, with TRBD2 matching 11 bases. Looked up from germline, CDR1 is ENHRY and CDR2 is SYGVKD. CDR3 length: 15 residues. The CDR3 DNA follows: TGTGTCACCGTACCGACTAGCGGGAACACAGATACGCAGTATTTT. It codes for CVTVPTSGNTDTQYF.

V and J are TRBV29-1 and TRBJ1-2, with D possibly TRBD1 on 5 matching bases. The CDR3 has 13 residues. Germline CDR1 SQVTM, CDR2 ANQGSEA. V shed 3 bases and J shed 5 bases, with 13 bases lying between them. The CDR3 reads CSVELGRGYGYTF. Written as DNA, the CDR3 is TGCAGCGTTGAGTTGGGACGTGGTTATGGCTACACCTTC.

The chain carries TRBV5-1 and TRBJ2-7, with TRBD2 matching over 8 bases. Looked up from germline, CDR1 is SGHRS and CDR2 is YFSETQ. J was trimmed by 6 bases and V by 0 bases; bases with no gene match: 17. CDR3 length equals 18 residues. The CDR3 spells CASSLDRWTSSSGLEQYF. Here the CDR3 DNA reads TGCGCCAGCAGCTTGGATCGGTGGACTAGCAGTTCGGGGCTCGAGCAGTACTTC.

V is TRBV14 and J is TRBJ1-2, with TRBD1 matching over 7 bases. The CDR3 runs to 16 residues. Germline V gives CDR1 SGHDN, CDR2 FVKESK. J gave up 0 bases and V 4 bases, and 8 bases lay outside the gene matches. The CDR3, as DNA: TGTGCCAGCAGCCCCCACGGAGGGGGCACTAACTATGGCTACACCTTC. Its protein product is CASSPHGGGTNYGYTF.

At least ten counts were recorded for this clonotype. V and J are TRBV7-9 and TRBJ2-7; D perhaps matches TRBD1 (5 bases). There are 14 residues in the CDR3. Per germline, CDR1 SEHNR and CDR2 FQNEAQ (reference sequence). With 4 bases removed from V and 6 bases from J, the gap between germline ends came to 16 bases. CDR3 amino acids: CASSSTSGSLEQYF. CDR3 DNA: TGTGCCAGCAGCTCGACCTCAGGGTCCCTCGAGCAGTACTTC. Using reference TRBV7-9 and TRBJ2-7 for the parts outside the CDR3, the full variable domain is DTGVSQNPRHKITKRGQNVTFRCDPISEHNRLYWYRQTLGQGPEFLTYFQNEAQLEKSRLLSDRFSAERPKGSFSTLEIQRTEQGDSAMYLCASSSTSGSLEQYFGPGTRLTVT.

There are a few counts of this clonotype. V usage is TRBV12-3 or TRBV12-4 and J usage is TRBJ2-7; possibly TRBD1 for D (6 bases). V gave up 5 bases and J gave up 6 bases, with 14 bases separating them. CDR3 length: 13 residues. In DNA form, the CDR3 reads TGTGCCAGCAGTCCGCGACAGGCCCGCGAGCAGTACTTC. Translating gives CASSPRQAREQYF.

About this clonotype: At one boundary the junction diverges from the germline segment, which might be a read error. In DNA, the CDR3 is TGCAGCGTTTACAGGGGTTTGAACACTGGGGAGCTGTTTTTT. Protein sequence: CSVYRGLNTGELFF. V and J are TRBV29-1 and TRBJ2-2; 7 bases match TRBD1. CDR1 and CDR2 from the germline V gene are SQVTM and ANQGSEA. The CDR3 length is 14 residues.

This clonotype was detected many times. The gene calls are TRBV6-5 and TRBJ1-6, with no clear D. Germline V gene data show CDR1 as MNHEY and CDR2 as SVGAGI. V lost 0 bases and J lost 9, with 12 bases in between. The CDR3 runs 15 residues. The CDR3: CASSYSGTATSPLHF. CDR3 DNA sequence: TGTGCCAGCAGTTACTCGGGCACAGCGACTTCACCCCTCCACTTT.

The chain employs TRBV7-8 and TRBJ2-7; D gene uncertain. Germline loops: CDR1 SGHVS, CDR2 FQNEAQ. The CDR3 is 18 amino acids. Trimming took off 2 bases at V and 3 bases at J, with 23 bases between the two ends. Here the CDR3 reads CASSLSPHSISLHYEQYF. DNA of the CDR3: TGTGCCAGCAGCTTATCCCCCCATTCCATTAGCCTACACTACGAGCAGTACTTC.

This clonotype was counted many times. This CDR3 reads CASSLLTSGSVGELFF. DNA of the CDR3: TGTGCCAGCAGCTTACTGACTAGCGGGAGTGTCGGGGAGCTGTTTTTT. This chain joins TRBV11-2 and TRBJ2-2; TRBD2 matches 12 bases. The junction had 5 bases not matched to a gene; V was cut back by 2 bases and J by 7 bases. The germline V gene encodes CDR1 SGHAT and CDR2 FQNNGV. The CDR3 contains 16 residues.

The chain recombines TRBV2 with TRBJ2-6; D may match TRBD1 or TRBD2 (6 bases each). The CDR3 spans 15 residues. CDR1 SNHLY and CDR2 FYNNEI come from the germline V gene. Trimming took off 8 bases at V and 0 bases at J, with 11 bases between the two ends. CDR3 bases: TGTGCCAGCCAAGGAGGGGGCTCTGGGGCCAACGTCCTGACTTTC. This translates into CASQGGGSGANVLTF.

V gene TRBV2 combines with J gene TRBJ2-7; D may be TRBD1 (6 bases). The CDR3 runs 13 residues. Germline V gene lookup returns CDR1 SNHLY and CDR2 FYNNEI. V dropped 4 bases and J dropped 4 bases, with 11 bases sitting between them. CDR3 sequence (DNA): TGTGCCAGCAGTGTGGACAGATCTTACGAGCAGTACTTC. This encodes CASSVDRSYEQYF.

The chain links TRBV25-1 to TRBJ2-5; TRBD1 agrees at 8 bases. CDR1 and CDR2 (germline): MGHDK, SYGVNS. The CDR3 is made up of 14 amino acids. V gave up 5 bases and J gave up 4 bases; unmatched junction bases: 6. The CDR3 protein is CASSSFGQGETQYF. The DNA of the CDR3 is TGTGCCAGCAGTTCCTTCGGACAGGGAGAGACCCAGTACTTC.

The rearrangement joins TRBV4-3 to TRBJ2-7; maybe TRBD1 (5 bases). Trimming took off 0 bases at V and 2 bases at J, with 8 bases between the two ends. Germline CDR1 and CDR2: LGHNA and YSLEER. The CDR3 covers 14 residues. For the CDR3, the DNA is TGCGCCAGCAGCCAAGAAAGGGGCGCCTACGAGCAGTACTTC. Its translation: CASSQERGAYEQYF.